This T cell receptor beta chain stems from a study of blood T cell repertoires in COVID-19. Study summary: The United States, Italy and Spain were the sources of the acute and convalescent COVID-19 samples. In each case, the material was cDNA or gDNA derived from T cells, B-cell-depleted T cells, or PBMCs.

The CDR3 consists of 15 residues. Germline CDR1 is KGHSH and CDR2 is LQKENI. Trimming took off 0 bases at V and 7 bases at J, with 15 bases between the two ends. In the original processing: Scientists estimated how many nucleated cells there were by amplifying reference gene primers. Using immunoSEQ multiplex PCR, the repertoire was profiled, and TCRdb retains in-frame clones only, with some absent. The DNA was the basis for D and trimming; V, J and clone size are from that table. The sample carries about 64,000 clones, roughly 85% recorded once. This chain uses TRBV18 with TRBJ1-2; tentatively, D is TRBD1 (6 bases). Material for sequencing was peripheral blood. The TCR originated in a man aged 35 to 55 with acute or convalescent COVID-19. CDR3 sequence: CASSPPLPGVRGYTF. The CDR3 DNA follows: TGTGCCAGCTCACCACCGCTTCCAGGGGTTCGTGGCTACACCTTC.